This TCR beta chain is drawn from a study of T cell responses to AZD1222 COVID-19 vaccine. Method: immunoSEQ multiplex PCR; TCRdb's copy keeps in-frame clones and lacks some. The repertoire holds fewer than 150,000 clones, 88% seen once, with less than 6% in the top ten. V was clipped by 6 bases and J by 8 bases; unmatched bases: 9. Germline lookup yields CDR1 SNHLY and CDR2 FYNNEI. This CDR3 has 13 amino acids. Sample: peripheral blood, taken on day 0 of AZD1222 vaccination. This receptor was obtained from an adult in good health. This chain joins TRBV2 and TRBJ1-1; 7 bases fit TRBD1. The CDR3 spells CASRVQGPQEAFF. The CDR3 region has the DNA TGTGCCAGCAGGGTACAGGGGCCTCAAGAAGCTTTCTTT.